Each of the 13 T cell receptor beta chains below was sequenced from the same sample in a study of OX40 agonist ivuxolimab in advanced cancers. Data came from immunoSEQ multiplex PCR; TCRdb stores just in-frame clones and leaves some out. Among roughly 61,000 clones listed, about 85% were seen once. Sample: CD4+ or CD8+ T cells sorted from blood, taken in a trial of the OX40 agonist ivuxolimab. These receptors were taken from an adult with an advanced solid tumor such as melanoma, head and neck, liver or kidney cancer.

The gene calls are TRBV5-1 and TRBJ1-1; weak D call: TRBD1 (5 bases). Germline lookup yields CDR1 SGHRS and CDR2 YFSETQ. Trimming left V 7 bases short and J 4 bases short, with 23 bases between. This CDR3 spans 16 amino acids. CDR3 sequence: CASSPRGDSWGTEAFF. The CDR3 nucleotides read TGCGCCAGCTCCCCGAGGGGAGACAGCTGGGGCACTGAAGCTTTCTTT.

The chain combines TRBV11-1 with TRBJ1-4; 7 bases map to TRBD1. V was pared by 3 bases and J by 5 bases, with 6 bases of the junction left unmatched. CDR1 and CDR2 (germline): SGHAT, FQDESV (reference sequence). The CDR3 totals 15 residues. Here the CDR3 DNA reads TGTGCCAGCAGCTTGTGGGACAGCCAAAATGAAAAACTGTTTTTT. It is translated as CASSLWDSQNEKLFF.

On this clone: One end of the junction varies from germline; a read error may be responsible. The rearrangement uses TRBV5-6 and TRBJ2-5, with 14 bases that match TRBD2. The CDR3 length is 13 residues. The germline gives CDR1 SGHDT, CDR2 YYEEEE. CDR3 DNA sequence: TGTGCCAGCAGGCGGACCGGGACTAGCGGGGGTAACTTC. This sequence encodes CASRRTGTSGGNF.

This chain joins TRBV7-9 and TRBJ1-1, with TRBD1 matching over 7 bases. This CDR3 comprises 13 residues. The V gene's germline CDR1 is SEHNR and CDR2 FQNEAQ (reference sequence). Trimming cost V 3 bases and J 7 bases; bases outside gene matches: 5. CDR3 region: CASSFRGADEAFF. The CDR3, as DNA: TGTGCCAGCAGCTTCAGGGGGGCGGATGAAGCTTTCTTT.

The chain links TRBV2 to TRBJ1-5; TRBD1 is a possible D gene (5 bases). CDR1 SNHLY and CDR2 FYNNEI come from the germline V gene. The CDR3 totals 14 residues. Trimming pared 0 bases from V and 6 bases from J, leaving 9 bases between. For the CDR3, the DNA is TGTGCCAGCAGTGAAGCGCCCGGGGGTCAGCCCCAGCATTTT. Its translation is CASSEAPGGQPQHF. Combining the CDR3 with reference TRBV2 and TRBJ1-5 gives the whole variable domain EPEVTQTPSHQVTQMGQEVILRCVPISNHLYFYWYRQILGQKVEFLVSFYNNEISEKSEIFDDQFSVERPDGSNFTLKIRSTKLEDSAMYFCASSEAPGGQPQHFGDGTRLSIL.

V is TRBV11-2 and J is TRBJ1-4; D not certain. Trimming shortened V by 5 bases and J by 7 bases, and 14 bases separated the two germline ends. This CDR3 has 14 amino acids. CDR1 is SGHAT, CDR2 FQNNGV, per germline. As DNA, the CDR3 is TGTGCCAGCAGCCCCCTCGGGCGGGGTGAAAAACTGTTTTTT. Amino acids: CASSPLGRGEKLFF. Looking up the rest from reference TRBV11-2 and TRBJ1-4 gives the full variable domain: EAGVAQSPRYKIIEKRQSVAFWCNPISGHATLYWYQQILGQGPKLLIQFQNNGVVDDSQLPKDRFSAERLKGVDSTLKIQPAKLEDSAVYLCASSPLGRGEKLFFGSGTQLSVL.

The table lists this clone with a few counts. The V gene is TRBV14, the J gene TRBJ2-3; 8 nucleotides match TRBD2. The CDR3 has 16 residues. Per germline, CDR1 SGHDN and CDR2 FVKESK. J lost 3 bases, V lost 0 bases, and 5 bases had no gene match. Written as DNA, the CDR3 is TGTGCCAGCAGCCAAGACCGGGGGGGCTGGACAGATACGCAGTATTTT. This gives the protein CASSQDRGGWTDTQYF.

The rearrangement joins TRBV7-3 to TRBJ2-2; D gene unclear. V gave up 5 bases and J gave up 4 bases, with 8 bases separating them. The CDR3 totals 13 residues. CDR1 and CDR2 (germline): SGHTA, FQGTGA. The CDR3 DNA sequence: TGTGCCAGCAGCCAAGGGCCCACCGGGGAGCTGTTTTTT. As protein: CASSQGPTGELFF.

V and J are TRBV11-2 and TRBJ1-1; weak D call: TRBD1 (5 bases). CDR3 length equals 14 residues. V gave up 2 bases and J gave up 10 bases, with 17 bases separating them. CDR1 and CDR2 (germline): SGHAT, FQNNGV. The CDR3 nucleotides read TGTGCCAGCAGCTTATCCGTCGCGGGGCGGATAGCTTTCTTT. Translating it yields CASSLSVAGRIAFF.

This chain uses TRBV7-2 with TRBJ2-7; 7 nucleotides align to TRBD1. Germline V gene sequence: CDR1 SGHTA, CDR2 FQGNSA. The CDR3 is 13 residues long. V lost 5 bases and J lost 6; bases outside the gene matches: 7. In nucleotides, the CDR3 is TGTGCCAGCAGCCGGGATCGACAGGGCGAGCAGTACTTC. Protein: CASSRDRQGEQYF.

The CDR3 DNA reads as TGTGCCAGCACCCCCTGGGACAGGGCACTCGGGGAGACCCAGTACTTC. Residues: CASTPWDRALGETQYF. The chain couples TRBV9 to TRBJ2-5, with 9 bases aligning to TRBD1. The J segment lost 5 bases and the V segment lost 6 bases, leaving 14 bases of the junction unmatched. CDR3 length: 16 residues. Looked up from germline, CDR1 is SGDLS and CDR2 is YYNGEE. Drawing the rest from reference TRBV9 and TRBJ2-5, the complete variable domain is DSGVTQTPKHLITATGQRVTLRCSPRSGDLSVYWYQQSLDQGLQFLIQYYNGEERAKGNILERFSAQQFPDLHSELNLSSLELGDSALYFCASTPWDRALGETQYFGPGTRLLVL.

This sequence joins TRBV7-8 and TRBJ1-1, with 7 bases lining up with TRBD1. The CDR3 sequence is 14 residues long. V was clipped by 0 bases and J by 6 bases; unmatched bases: 4. The germline CDR1 and CDR2 sequences are SGHVS and FQNEAQ. The DNA of the CDR3 is TGTGCCAGCAGCTTAGCACAGGGGCTCTCTGAAGCTTTCTTT. Protein product: CASSLAQGLSEAFF.

The chain links TRBV7-9 to TRBJ1-1; perhaps TRBD1 as D (5 bases). With 5 bases removed from V and 4 bases from J, the gap between germline ends came to 17 bases. CDR1 and CDR2 (germline): SEHNR, FQNEAQ (reference sequence). CDR3 length: 15 residues. The CDR3 DNA reads TGTGCCAGCAGCGCAACTTCCTCAGGGACCACTGAAGCTTTCTTT. Translated, it gives CASSATSSGTTEAFF.